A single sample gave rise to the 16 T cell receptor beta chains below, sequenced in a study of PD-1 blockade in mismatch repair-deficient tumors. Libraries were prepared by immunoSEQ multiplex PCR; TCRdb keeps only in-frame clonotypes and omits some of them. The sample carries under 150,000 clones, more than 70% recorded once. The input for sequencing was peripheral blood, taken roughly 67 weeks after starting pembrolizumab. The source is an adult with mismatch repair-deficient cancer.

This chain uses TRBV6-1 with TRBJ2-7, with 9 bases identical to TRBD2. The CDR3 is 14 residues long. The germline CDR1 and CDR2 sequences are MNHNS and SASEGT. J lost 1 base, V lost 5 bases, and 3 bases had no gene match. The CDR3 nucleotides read TGTGCCAGCAGTAAAAGCGGGAGGTCCTACGAGCAGTACTTC. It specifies CASSKSGRSYEQYF.

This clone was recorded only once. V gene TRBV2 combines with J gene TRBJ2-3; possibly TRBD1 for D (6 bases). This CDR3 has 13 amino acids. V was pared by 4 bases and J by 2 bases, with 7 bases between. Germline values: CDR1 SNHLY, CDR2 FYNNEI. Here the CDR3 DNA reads TGTGCCAGCAGTGGACAGGCCACAGATACGCAGTATTTT. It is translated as CASSGQATDTQYF.

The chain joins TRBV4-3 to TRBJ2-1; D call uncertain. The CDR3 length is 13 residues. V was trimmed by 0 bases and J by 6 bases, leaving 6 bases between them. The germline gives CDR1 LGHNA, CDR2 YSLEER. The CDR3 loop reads CASSQDNSNEQFF. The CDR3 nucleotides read TGCGCCAGCAGCCAAGATAATTCCAATGAGCAGTTCTTC.

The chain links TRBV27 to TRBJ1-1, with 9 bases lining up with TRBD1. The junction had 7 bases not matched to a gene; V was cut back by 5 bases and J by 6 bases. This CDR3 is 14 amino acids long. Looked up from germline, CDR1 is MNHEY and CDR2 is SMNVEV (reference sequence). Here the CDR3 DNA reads TGTGCCAGCAGTCCCCGGGACAGGGCCTCTGAAGCTTTCTTT. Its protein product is CASSPRDRASEAFF.

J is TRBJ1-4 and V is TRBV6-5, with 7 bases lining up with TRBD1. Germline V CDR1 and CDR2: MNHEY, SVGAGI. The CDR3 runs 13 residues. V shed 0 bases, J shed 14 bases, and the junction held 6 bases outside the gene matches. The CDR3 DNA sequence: TGTGCCAGCAGTTACTCAAAGACAGGGTGGCTGTTTTTT. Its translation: CASSYSKTGWLFF.

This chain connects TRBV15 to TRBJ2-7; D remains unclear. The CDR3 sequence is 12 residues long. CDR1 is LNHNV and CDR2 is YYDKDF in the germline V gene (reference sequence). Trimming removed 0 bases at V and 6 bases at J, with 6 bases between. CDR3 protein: CATSRDRTEQYF. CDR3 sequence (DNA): TGTGCCACCAGCAGAGATCGCACCGAGCAGTACTTC. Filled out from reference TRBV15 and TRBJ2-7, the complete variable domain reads DAMVIQNPRYQVTQFGKPVTLSCSQTLNHNVMYWYQQKSSQAPKLLFHYYDKDFNNEADTPDNFQSRRPNTSFCFLDIRSPGLGDTAMYLCATSRDRTEQYFGPGTRLTVT.

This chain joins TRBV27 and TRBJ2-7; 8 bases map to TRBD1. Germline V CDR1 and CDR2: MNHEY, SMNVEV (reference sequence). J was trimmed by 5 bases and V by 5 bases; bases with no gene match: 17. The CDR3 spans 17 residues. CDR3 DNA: TGTGCCAGCAGTGCCCACACTAGGACAGGGATTCCCGACGAGCAGTACTTC. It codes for CASSAHTRTGIPDEQYF.

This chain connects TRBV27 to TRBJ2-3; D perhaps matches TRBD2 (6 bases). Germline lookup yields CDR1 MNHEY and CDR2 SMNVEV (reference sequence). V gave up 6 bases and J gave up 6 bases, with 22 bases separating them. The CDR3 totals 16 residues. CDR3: CASRTGTQSHGDTQYF. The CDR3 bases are TGTGCCAGCAGGACCGGGACTCAGAGCCACGGGGATACGCAGTATTTT.

The CDR3 here is CASNGAAAEAFF. CDR3 DNA sequence: TGTGCCAGTAATGGGGCAGCTGCTGAAGCTTTCTTT. The chain combines TRBV19 with TRBJ1-1; D may be TRBD1 (5 bases). The germline gives CDR1 LNHDA, CDR2 SQIVND (reference sequence). The length of the CDR3 is 12 residues. Trimming took 7 bases from V and 6 from J, leaving 12 bases between them.

CDR3 DNA sequence: TGTGCCAGCAGTGACTCGAGCGGGAATACGCAGTATTTT. Translated: CASSDSSGNTQYF. This sequence joins TRBV6-4 and TRBJ2-3, with TRBD2 matching over 7 bases. Per germline, CDR1 MRHNA and CDR2 SNTAGT. The V gene end was trimmed by 0 bases and the J gene end by 7 bases; junction bases not matched to a gene: 1. The CDR3 length is 13 residues.

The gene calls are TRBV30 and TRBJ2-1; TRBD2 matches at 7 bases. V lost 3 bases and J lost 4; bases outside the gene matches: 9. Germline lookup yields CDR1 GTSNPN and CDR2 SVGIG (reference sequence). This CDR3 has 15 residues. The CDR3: CAWSLGGGPYNEQFF. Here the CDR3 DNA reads TGTGCCTGGAGCCTGGGGGGAGGGCCTTACAATGAGCAGTTCTTC.

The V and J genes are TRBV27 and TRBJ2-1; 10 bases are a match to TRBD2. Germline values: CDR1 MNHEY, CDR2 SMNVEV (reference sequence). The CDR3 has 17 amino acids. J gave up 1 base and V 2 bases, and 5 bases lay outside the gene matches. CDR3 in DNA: TGTGCCAGCAGTTTAGTAGCGGGAGGCGGGTCCTACAATGAGCAGTTCTTC. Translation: CASSLVAGGGSYNEQFF.

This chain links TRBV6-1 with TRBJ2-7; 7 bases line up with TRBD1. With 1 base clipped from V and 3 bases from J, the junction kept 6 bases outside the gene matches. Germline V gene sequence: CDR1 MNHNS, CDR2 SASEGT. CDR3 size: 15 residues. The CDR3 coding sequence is TGTGCCAGCAGTGAAGAGTTAAGGGGGCACTACGAGCAGTACTTC. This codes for CASSEELRGHYEQYF.

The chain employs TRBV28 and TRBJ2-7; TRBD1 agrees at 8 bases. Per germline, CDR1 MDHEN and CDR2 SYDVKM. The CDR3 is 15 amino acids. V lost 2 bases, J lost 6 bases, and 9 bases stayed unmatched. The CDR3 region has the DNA TGTGCCAGCAGTTTACAGGACAGGGTGTTACGCGAGCAGTACTTC. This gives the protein CASSLQDRVLREQYF.

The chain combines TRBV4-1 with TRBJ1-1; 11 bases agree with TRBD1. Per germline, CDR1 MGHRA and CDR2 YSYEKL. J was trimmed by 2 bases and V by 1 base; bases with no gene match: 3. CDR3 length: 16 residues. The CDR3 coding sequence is TGCGCCAGCAGCCAAGTGGACAGGGGGCTTAACACTGAAGCTTTCTTT. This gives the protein CASSQVDRGLNTEAFF.

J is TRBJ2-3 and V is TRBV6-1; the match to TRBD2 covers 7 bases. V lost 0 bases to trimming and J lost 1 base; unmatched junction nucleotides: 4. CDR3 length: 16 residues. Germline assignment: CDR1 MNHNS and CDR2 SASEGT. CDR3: CASSEAGGSGTDTQYF. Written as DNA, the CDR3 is TGTGCCAGCAGTGAAGCTGGCGGGAGCGGCACAGATACGCAGTATTTT.